A selection of T cell receptor beta chains follows, all from one sample in a study of breast tumors, draining lymph nodes, adjacent tissues. TCRdb re-derived calls from the multiplex PCR reads in MiXCR, one entry per CDR3 protein. Of some 150,000 distinct CDR3 sequences listed, approximately 20% are singletons. The sequenced material came from axillary lymph node tissue. These receptors were obtained from a female donor with breast cancer. Some clones in this sample may be carry-over from other donors' samples. Both conserved end residues are part of each CDR3. The D gene is left open where the match is weak. Some rows mark clone size as missing; the rest say once, few, many or name a class of expanded clone.

v_call	j_call	clone_size	d_call	cdr3_aa	cdr3_nt
TRBV5-6	TRBJ2-6	few	TRBD1	CASRAGTGSSPGANVLTF	TGTGCCAGCAGGGCCGGGACAGGATCATCTCCCGGGGCCAACGTCCTGACTTTC
TRBV4-3	TRBJ2-3	NA	NA	CASSQDYGNTQYF	TGCGCCAGCAGCCAAGATTACGGGAATACGCAGTATTTT
TRBV20-1	TRBJ2-3	NA	NA	CSAAGTGRSSTDTQYF	TGCAGTGCGGCCGGGACTGGTAGGTCTAGCACGGATACGCAGTATTTT
TRBV7-6	TRBJ2-2	few	TRBD2	CASSIGVAGGPRELFF	TGTGCCAGCAGCATCGGGGTAGCGGGAGGCCCGCGGGAGCTGTTTTTT
TRBV4-2	TRBJ2-7	many	TRBD2	CASSQAGAGGDYEQYF	TGTGCCAGCAGCCAAGCCGGGGCGGGAGGGGATTACGAGCAGTACTTC
TRBV20-1	TRBJ2-1	many	NA	CSALLGERLEQFF	TGCAGTGCCCTACTTGGGGAGCGTCTTGAGCAGTTCTTC
TRBV24-1	TRBJ1-2	many	NA	CATNNSHFGQGSNYGYTF	TGTGCCACCAATAACTCCCATTTCGGCCAGGGCTCTAACTATGGCTACACCTTC
TRBV20-1	TRBJ2-5	many	NA	CSARARGGLSTQYF	TGCAGTGCTAGAGCGAGAGGAGGGCTATCGACCCAGTACTTC
TRBV5-1	TRBJ2-2	NA	NA	CASSRDLGEGGELSF	TGCGCCAGCAGCCGGGACCTAGGGGAAGGCGGGGAGCTGTCTTTT
TRBV5-6	TRBJ2-1	few	NA	CASSRQPGVGEQFF	TGTGCCAGCAGCCGCCAACCAGGGGTGGGTGAGCAGTTCTTC
TRBV19	TRBJ2-2	many	NA	CASSPAGTGELFF	TGTGCCAGTAGTCCCGCCGGCACCGGGGAGCTGTTTTTT
TRBV20-1	TRBJ2-7	many	TRBD2	CSATTSGSSYEQYF	TGCAGTGCTACCACTAGCGGGAGCTCCTACGAGCAGTACTTC
TRBV27	TRBJ2-6	few	NA	CASSFLGSTGANVLTF	TGTGCCAGCAGTTTTCTGGGGTCTACTGGGGCCAACGTCCTGACTTTC
TRBV7-8	TRBJ2-2	once	NA	CASSAAGTSNTGELFF	TGTGCCAGCAGCGCCGCCGGGACTTCCAACACCGGGGAGCTGTTTTTT
TRBV7-2	TRBJ2-2	NA	NA	CASSLGWGTGELFF	TGTGCCAGCAGCTTAGGGTGGGGAACCGGGGAGCTGTTTTTT
TRBV6-2/TRBV6-3	TRBJ2-3	NA	NA	CASSLGRRPTQYF	TGTGCCAGCAGCCTGGGACGCCGCCCTACGCAGTATTTT
TRBV15	TRBJ2-5	many	NA	CATSRGGRETQYF	TGTGCCACCAGCAGAGGGGGCCGCGAGACCCAGTACTTC
TRBV30	TRBJ1-2	many	NA	CAWSVRGGAYYGYTF	TGTGCCTGGAGTGTACGGGGGGGCGCTTACTATGGCTACACCTTC
TRBV6-1	TRBJ2-2	many	TRBD1	CATQGARNTGELFF	TGTGCCACTCAGGGGGCAAGGAACACCGGGGAGCTGTTTTTT
TRBV9	TRBJ2-3	many	TRBD2	CASSVDERETDTQYF	TGTGCCAGCAGCGTAGATGAGCGGGAGACAGATACGCAGTATTTT
TRBV10-3	TRBJ2-7	many	TRBD2	CAITSGTSGYEQYF	TGTGCCATCACCTCCGGGACTAGCGGTTACGAGCAGTACTTC
TRBV7-2	TRBJ2-5	many	TRBD2	CASSFPTVAGGETQYF	TGTGCCAGCAGCTTCCCGACGGTAGCGGGAGGAGAGACCCAGTACTTC